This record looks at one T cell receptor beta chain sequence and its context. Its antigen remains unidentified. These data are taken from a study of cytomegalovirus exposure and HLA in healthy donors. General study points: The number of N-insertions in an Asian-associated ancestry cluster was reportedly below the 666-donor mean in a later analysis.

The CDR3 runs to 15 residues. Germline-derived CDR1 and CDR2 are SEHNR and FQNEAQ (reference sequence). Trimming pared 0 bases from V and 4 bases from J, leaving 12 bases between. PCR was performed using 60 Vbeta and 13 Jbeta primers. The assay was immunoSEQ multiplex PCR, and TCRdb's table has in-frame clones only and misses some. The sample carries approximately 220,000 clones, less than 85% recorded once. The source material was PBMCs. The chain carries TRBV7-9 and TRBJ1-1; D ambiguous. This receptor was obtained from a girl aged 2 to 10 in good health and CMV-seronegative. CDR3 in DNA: TGTGCCAGCAGCTTAGCGATAACAGTTCGCACTGAAGCTTTCTTT. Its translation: CASSLAITVRTEAFF.